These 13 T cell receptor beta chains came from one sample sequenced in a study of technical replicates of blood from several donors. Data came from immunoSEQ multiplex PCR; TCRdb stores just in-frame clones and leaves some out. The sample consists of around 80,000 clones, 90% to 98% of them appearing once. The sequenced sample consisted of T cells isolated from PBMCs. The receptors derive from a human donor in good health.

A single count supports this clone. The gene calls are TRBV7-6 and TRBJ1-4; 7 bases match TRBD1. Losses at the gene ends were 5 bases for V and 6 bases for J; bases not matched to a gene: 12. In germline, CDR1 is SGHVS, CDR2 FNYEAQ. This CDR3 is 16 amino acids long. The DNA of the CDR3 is TGTGCCAGCAGCCGGGACAGAAGAGGGGGAGATGAAAAACTGTTTTTT. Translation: CASSRDRRGGDEKLFF. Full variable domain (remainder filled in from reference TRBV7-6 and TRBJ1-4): GAGVSQSPRYKVTKRGQDVALRCDPISGHVSLYWYRQALGQGPEFLTYFNYEAQQDKSGLPNDRFSAERPEGSISTLTIQRTEQRDSAMYRCASSRDRRGGDEKLFFGSGTQLSVL.

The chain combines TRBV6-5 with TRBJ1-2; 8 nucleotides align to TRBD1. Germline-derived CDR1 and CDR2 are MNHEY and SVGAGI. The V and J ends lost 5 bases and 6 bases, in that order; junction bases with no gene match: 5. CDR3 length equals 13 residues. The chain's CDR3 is CASSLTGQDGYTF. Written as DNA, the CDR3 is TGTGCCAGCAGTCTGACGGGACAGGATGGCTACACCTTC.

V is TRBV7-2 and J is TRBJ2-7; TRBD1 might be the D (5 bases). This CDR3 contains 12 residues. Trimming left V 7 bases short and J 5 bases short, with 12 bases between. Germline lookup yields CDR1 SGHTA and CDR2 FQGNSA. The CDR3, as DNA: TGTGCCAGCACCCCGACAGTCGACGAGCAGTACTTC. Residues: CASTPTVDEQYF.

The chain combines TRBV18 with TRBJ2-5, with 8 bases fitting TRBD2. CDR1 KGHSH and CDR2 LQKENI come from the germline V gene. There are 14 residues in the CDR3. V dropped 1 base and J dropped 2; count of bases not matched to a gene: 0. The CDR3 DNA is TGTGCCAGCTCACCACGCGGGGGGCAAGAGACCCAGTACTTC. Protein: CASSPRGGQETQYF.

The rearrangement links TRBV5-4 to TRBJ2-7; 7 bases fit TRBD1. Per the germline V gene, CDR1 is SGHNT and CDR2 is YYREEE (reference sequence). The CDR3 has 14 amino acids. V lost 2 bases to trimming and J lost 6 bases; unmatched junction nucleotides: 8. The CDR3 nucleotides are TGTGCCAGCAGCTTCGAGACAGGGAAATTCGAGCAGTACTTC. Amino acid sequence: CASSFETGKFEQYF.

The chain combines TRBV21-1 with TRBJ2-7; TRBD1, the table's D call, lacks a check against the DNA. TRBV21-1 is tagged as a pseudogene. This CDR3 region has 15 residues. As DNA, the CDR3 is TGTGCCAGCAGCAGGAGCATTGACAGGGGGTACGAGCAGTACTTC. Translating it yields CASSRSIDRGYEQYF.

The CDR3 bases are TGTGCCACCAGCTCTCCAACGAGGGACACTGAAGCTTTCTTT. It yields the protein CATSSPTRDTEAFF. The chain joins TRBV15 to TRBJ1-1; D is ambiguous. Trimming left V 5 bases short and J 3 bases short, with 13 bases between. Germline-derived CDR1 and CDR2 are LNHNV and YYDKDF (reference sequence). CDR3 length: 14 residues.

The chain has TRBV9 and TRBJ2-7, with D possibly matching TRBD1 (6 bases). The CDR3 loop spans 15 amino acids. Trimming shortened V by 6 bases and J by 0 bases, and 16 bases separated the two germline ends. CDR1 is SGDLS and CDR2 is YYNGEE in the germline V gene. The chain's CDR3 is CASTPRGHSSYEQYF. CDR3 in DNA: TGTGCCAGCACTCCTAGGGGACATAGCTCCTACGAGCAGTACTTC.

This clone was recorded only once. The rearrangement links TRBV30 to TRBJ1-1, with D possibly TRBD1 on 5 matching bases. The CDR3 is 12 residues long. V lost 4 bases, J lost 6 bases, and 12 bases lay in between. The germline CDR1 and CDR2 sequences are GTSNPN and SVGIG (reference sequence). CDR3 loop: CAWILGVSEAFF. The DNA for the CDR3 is TGTGCCTGGATATTAGGGGTTTCTGAAGCTTTCTTT.

The CDR3 region has the DNA TGTGCCAGCAGCCCGGGACTAGTGGCCCATCCGTTCTTC. This encodes CASSPGLVAHPFF. V and J are TRBV11-3 and TRBJ2-1, with 8 bases aligning to TRBD2. The germline V gene encodes CDR1 SGHNT and CDR2 YENEEA. Trimming took 5 bases from V and 15 from J; bases not matched to a gene: 12. This CDR3 is built from 13 residues.

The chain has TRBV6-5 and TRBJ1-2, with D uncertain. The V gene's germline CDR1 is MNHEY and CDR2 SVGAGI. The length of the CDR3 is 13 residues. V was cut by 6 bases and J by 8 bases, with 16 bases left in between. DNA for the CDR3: TGTGCCAGCAGCGGCAGTCCTATGCGGGGCTACACCTTC. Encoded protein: CASSGSPMRGYTF.

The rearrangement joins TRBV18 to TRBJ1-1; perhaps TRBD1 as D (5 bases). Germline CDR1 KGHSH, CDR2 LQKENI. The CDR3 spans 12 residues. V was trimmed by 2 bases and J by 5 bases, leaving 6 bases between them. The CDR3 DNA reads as TGTGCCAGCTCACCAGCAGGGACTGAAGCTTTCTTT. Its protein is CASSPAGTEAFF. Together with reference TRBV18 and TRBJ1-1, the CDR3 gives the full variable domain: NAGVMQNPRHLVRRRGQEARLRCSPMKGHSHVYWYRQLPEEGLKFMVYLQKENIIDESGMPKERFSAEFPKEGPSILRIQQVVRGDSAAYFCASSPAGTEAFFGQGTRLTVV.

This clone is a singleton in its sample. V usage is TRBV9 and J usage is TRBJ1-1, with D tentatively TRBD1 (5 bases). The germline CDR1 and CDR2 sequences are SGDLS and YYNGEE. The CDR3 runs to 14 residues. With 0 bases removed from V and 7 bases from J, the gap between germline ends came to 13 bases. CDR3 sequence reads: CASSVDPGEFEAFF. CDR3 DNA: TGTGCCAGCAGCGTAGATCCGGGGGAGTTTGAAGCTTTCTTT.